The clone carrying this TCR beta chain has a count of ten or more. Antigen: not known. Time point described: newly diagnosed GD, antithyroid drugs for less than 3 months. Scientists built the TCR library using RNA that was extracted from PBMCs. Graves' disease diagnosis relied on American Thyroid Association guidelines. This specimen belongs to a study of regulatory T cells in long-lasting Graves disease. About the research overall: Recently diagnosed Graves' patients had received antithyroid drugs for under 3 months. General study findings and limits: The TCR repertoire of persistent Graves' patients was less diverse than that of newly diagnosed ones.

Trimming removed 1 base at V and 4 bases at J, with 7 bases between. Germline V lookup: CDR1 LGHDT, CDR2 YNNKEL (reference sequence). The CDR3 consists of 13 residues. According to the study, TCR beta libraries were built with iRepertoire HTBI primers and CDR3-region Arm-PCR. From the multiplex PCR reads, TCRdb called clonotypes with MiXCR, one entry per CDR3 protein. The sample has more than 400,000 distinct CDR3 sequences, around 16% seen once. The sample was also reused in another study, on T cells in Graves' hyperthyroidism and ophthalmopathy.

This chain connects TRBV3-1 to TRBJ1-1; D ambiguous. Sequencing was performed on peripheral blood mononuclear cells (PBMCs), taken at new diagnosis, from a patient treated with antithyroid drugs. The receptor was isolated from a man aged 35 to 55 with Graves disease. Written as DNA, the CDR3 is TGTGCCAGCAGCCAAGGGAGTGGCACTGAAGCTTTCTTT. Amino acids: CASSQGSGTEAFF.